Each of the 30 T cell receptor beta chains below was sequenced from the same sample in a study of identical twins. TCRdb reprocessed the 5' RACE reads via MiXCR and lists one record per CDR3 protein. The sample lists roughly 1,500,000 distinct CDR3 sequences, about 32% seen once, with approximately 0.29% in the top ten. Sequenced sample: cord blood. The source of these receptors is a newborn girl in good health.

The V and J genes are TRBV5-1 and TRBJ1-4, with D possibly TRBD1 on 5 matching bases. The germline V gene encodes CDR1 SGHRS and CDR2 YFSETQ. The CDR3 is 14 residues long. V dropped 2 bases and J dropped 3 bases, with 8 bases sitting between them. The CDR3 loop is CASSLGESNEKLFF. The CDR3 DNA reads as TGCGCCAGCAGCTTAGGGGAATCTAATGAAAAACTGTTTTTT.

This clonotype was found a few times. CDR3 residues: CATSDPGTEQYF. CDR3 sequence (DNA): TGTGCCACCAGTGATCCAGGGACCGAGCAGTACTTC. The chain recombines TRBV24-1 with TRBJ2-5, with D possibly called TRBD1 or TRBD2 (5 bases each). The assigned J gene may be wrong: the sequence end matches TRBJ2-7 better. The CDR3 totals 12 residues. CDR1 is KGHDR and CDR2 is SFDVKD in the germline V gene.

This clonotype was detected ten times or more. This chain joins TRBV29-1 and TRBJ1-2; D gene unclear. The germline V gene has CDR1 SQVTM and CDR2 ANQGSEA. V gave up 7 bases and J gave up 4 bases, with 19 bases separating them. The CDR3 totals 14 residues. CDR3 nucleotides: TGCAGCGCTTCCCCATACGGACGGACCTATGGCTACACCTTC. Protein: CSASPYGRTYGYTF.

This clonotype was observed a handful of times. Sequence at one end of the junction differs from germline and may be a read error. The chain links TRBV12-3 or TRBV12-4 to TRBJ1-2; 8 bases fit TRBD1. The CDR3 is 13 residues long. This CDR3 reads CASSRGTGYVYTF. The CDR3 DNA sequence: TGTGCCAGCAGTCGCGGGACAGGCTATGTCTACACCTTC.

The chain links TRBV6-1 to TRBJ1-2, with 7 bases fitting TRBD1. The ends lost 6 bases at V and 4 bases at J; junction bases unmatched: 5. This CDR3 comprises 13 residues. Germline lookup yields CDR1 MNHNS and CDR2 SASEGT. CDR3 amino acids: CASRTGQSYGYTF. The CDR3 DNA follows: TGTGCCAGCAGGACGGGACAGTCCTATGGCTACACCTTC.

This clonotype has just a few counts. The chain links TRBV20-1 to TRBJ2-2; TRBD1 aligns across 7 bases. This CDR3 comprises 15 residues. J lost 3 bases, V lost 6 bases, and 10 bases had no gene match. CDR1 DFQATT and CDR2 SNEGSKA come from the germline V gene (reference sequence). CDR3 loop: CSAPRKQGYTGELFF. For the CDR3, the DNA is TGCAGTGCCCCCCGGAAACAGGGGTACACCGGGGAGCTGTTTTTT.

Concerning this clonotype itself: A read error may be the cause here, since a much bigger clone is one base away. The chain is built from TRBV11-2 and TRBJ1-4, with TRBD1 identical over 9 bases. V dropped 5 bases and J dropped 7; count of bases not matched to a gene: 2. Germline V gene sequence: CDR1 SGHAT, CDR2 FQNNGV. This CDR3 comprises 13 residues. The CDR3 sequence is CASSETGGEKLFF. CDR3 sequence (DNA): TGTGCCAGCAGCGAGACAGGGGGTGAAAAACTGTTTTTT.

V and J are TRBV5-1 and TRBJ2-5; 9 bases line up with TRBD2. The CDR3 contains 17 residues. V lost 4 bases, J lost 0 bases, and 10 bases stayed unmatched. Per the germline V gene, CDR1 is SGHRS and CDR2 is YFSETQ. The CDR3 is CASSPGLAVPYQETQYF. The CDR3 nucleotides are TGCGCCAGCAGCCCGGGACTAGCTGTACCGTACCAAGAGACCCAGTACTTC.

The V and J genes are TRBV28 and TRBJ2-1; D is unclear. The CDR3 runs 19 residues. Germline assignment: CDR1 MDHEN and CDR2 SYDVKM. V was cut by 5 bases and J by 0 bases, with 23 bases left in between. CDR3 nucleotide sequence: TGTGCCAGCAGTCCACCACCCCTCTCGGTAGGAAGCTCCTACAATGAGCAGTTCTTC. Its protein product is CASSPPPLSVGSSYNEQFF.

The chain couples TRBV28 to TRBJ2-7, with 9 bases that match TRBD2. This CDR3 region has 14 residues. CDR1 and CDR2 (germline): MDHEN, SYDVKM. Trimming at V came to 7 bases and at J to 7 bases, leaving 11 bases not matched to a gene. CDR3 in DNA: TGTGCCAGCAAGACGCGGGAGGGTCCCAGTGAGCAGTACTTC. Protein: CASKTREGPSEQYF.

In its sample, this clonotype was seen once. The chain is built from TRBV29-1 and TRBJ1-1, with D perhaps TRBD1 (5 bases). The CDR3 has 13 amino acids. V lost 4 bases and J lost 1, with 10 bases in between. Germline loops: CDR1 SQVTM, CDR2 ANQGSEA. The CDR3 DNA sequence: TGCAGCGTTGGGCGGAGGGGGAACACTGAAGCTTTCTTT. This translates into CSVGRRGNTEAFF. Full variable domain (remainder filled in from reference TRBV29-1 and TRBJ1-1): SAVISQKPSRDICQRGTSLTIQCQVDSQVTMMFWYRQQPGQSLTLIATANQGSEATYESGFVIDKFPISRPNLTFSTLTVSNMSPEDSSIYLCSVGRRGNTEAFFGQGTRLTVV.

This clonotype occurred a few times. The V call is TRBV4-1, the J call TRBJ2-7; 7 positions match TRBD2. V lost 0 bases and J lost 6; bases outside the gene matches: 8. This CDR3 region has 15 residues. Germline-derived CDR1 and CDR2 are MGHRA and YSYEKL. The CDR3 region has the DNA TGCGCCAGCAGCCAAGAGCGGGAGTCTCCGCTCGAGCAGTACTTC. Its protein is CASSQERESPLEQYF.

CDR3 residues: CASSSGQGGKLFF. Here the CDR3 DNA reads TGTGCCAGCAGTTCGGGACAGGGAGGAAAACTGTTTTTT. The rearrangement joins TRBV28 to TRBJ1-4; 9 bases are a match to TRBD1. Unmatched junction bases numbered 4, after V lost 4 bases and J lost 10 bases. The CDR3 loop spans 13 amino acids. Germline V gives CDR1 MDHEN, CDR2 SYDVKM.

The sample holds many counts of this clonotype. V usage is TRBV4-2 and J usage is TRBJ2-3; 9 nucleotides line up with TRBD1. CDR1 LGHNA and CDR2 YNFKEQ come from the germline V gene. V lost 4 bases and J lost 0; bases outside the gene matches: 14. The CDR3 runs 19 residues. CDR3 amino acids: CASSRSGTGHTTSTDTQYF. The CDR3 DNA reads TGTGCCAGCAGCCGGTCCGGGACAGGGCACACCACTAGCACAGATACGCAGTATTTT.

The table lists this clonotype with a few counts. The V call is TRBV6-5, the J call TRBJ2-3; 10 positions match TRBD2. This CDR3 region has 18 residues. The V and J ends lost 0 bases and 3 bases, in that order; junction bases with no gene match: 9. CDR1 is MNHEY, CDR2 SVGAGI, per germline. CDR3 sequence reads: CASSYSRLLSGGTDTQYF. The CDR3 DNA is TGTGCCAGCAGTTACTCTCGACTCCTTAGCGGGGGGACAGATACGCAGTATTTT.

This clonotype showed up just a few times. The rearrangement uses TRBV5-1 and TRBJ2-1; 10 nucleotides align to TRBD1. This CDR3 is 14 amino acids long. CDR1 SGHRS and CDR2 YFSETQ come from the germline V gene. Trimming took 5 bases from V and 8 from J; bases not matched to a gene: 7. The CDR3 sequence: CASRNRDRGHEQFF. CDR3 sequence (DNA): TGCGCCAGCAGAAACCGGGACAGGGGACATGAGCAGTTCTTC.

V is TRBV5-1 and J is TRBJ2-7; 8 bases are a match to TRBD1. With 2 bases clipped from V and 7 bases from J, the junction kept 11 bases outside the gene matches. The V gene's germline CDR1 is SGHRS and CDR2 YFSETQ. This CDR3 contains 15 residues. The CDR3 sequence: CASSLFGAGGDEQYF. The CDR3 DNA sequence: TGCGCCAGCAGCTTATTCGGGGCAGGGGGCGATGAGCAGTACTTC.

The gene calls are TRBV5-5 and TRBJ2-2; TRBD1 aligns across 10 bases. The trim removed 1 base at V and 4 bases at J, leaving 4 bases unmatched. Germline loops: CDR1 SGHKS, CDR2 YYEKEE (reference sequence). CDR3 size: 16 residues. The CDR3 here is CASSLYGTGVTGELFF. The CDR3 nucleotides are TGTGCCAGCAGCTTGTACGGGACAGGGGTCACCGGGGAGCTGTTTTTT.

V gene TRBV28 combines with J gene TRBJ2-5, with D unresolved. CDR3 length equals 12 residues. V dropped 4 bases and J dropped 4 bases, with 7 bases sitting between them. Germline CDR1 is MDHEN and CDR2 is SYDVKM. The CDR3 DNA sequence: TGTGCCAGCAGTTCCTTAACAGAGACCCAGTACTTC. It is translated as CASSSLTETQYF.

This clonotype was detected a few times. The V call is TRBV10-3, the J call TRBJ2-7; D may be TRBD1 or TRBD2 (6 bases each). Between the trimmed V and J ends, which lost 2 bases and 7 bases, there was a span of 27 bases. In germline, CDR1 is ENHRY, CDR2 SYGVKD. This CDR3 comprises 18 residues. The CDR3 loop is CAISERGAPGSLPNEQYF. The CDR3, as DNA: TGTGCCATCAGTGAGAGGGGGGCCCCAGGATCCCTCCCTAATGAGCAGTACTTC.

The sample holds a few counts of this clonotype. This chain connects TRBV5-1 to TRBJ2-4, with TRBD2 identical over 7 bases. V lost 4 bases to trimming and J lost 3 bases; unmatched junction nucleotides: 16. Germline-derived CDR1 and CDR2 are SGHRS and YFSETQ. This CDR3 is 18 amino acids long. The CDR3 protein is CASSQEAAGGSVKNIQYF. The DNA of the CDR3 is TGCGCCAGCAGCCAGGAGGCGGCTGGCGGGAGTGTCAAAAACATTCAGTACTTC. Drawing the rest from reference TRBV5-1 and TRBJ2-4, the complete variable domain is KAGVTQTPRYLIKTRGQQVTLSCSPISGHRSVSWYQQTPGQGLQFLFEYFSETQRNKGNFPGRFSGRQFSNSRSEMNVSTLELGDSALYLCASSQEAAGGSVKNIQYFGAGTRLSVL.

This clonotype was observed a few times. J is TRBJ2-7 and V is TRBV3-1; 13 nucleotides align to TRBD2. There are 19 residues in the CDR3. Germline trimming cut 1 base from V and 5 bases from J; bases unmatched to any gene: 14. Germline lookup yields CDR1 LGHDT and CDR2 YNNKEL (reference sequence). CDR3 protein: CASSQVPGRWTSGRNEQYF. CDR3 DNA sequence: TGTGCCAGCAGCCAAGTTCCCGGTCGATGGACTAGCGGGAGAAACGAGCAGTACTTC.

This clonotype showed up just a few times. CDR3 nucleotide sequence: TGTGCCAGCAGTCCCATCCGGGGGGCTAACTATGGCTACACCTTC. As protein: CASSPIRGANYGYTF. The rearrangement links TRBV6-5 to TRBJ1-2; D perhaps matches TRBD1 (5 bases). CDR3 length: 15 amino acids. V was trimmed by 5 bases and J by 0 bases, leaving 13 bases between them. CDR1 is MNHEY and CDR2 is SVGAGI in the germline V gene.

The CDR3 DNA is TGCAGCGTCCAAAGCGGCTACGAGCAGTACTTC. It codes for CSVQSGYEQYF. The gene calls are TRBV29-1 and TRBJ2-7, with a possible D match to TRBD2 (5 bases). Germline loops: CDR1 SQVTM, CDR2 ANQGSEA. V was pared by 6 bases and J by 3 bases, with 9 bases between. CDR3 length equals 11 residues.

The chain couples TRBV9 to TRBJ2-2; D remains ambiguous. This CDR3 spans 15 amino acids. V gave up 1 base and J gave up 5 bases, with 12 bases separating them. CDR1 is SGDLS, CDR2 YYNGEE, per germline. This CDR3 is CASSVRGRSTGELFF. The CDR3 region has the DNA TGTGCCAGCAGCGTACGTGGCAGATCGACCGGGGAGCTGTTTTTT.

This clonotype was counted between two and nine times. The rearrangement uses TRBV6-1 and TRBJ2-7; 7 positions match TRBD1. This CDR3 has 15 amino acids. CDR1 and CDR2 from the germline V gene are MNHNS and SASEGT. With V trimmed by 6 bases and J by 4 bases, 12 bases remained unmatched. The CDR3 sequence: CASSLEGQTAYEQYF. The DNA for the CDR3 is TGTGCCAGCAGCCTAGAGGGACAGACAGCTTACGAGCAGTACTTC.

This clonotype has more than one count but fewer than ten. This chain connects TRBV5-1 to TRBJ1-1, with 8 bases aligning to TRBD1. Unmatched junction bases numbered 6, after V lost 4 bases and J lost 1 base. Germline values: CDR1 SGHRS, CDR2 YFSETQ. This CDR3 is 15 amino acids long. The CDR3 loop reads CASSALGQGNTEAFF. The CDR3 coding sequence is TGCGCCAGCAGCGCTCTCGGACAGGGGAACACTGAAGCTTTCTTT.

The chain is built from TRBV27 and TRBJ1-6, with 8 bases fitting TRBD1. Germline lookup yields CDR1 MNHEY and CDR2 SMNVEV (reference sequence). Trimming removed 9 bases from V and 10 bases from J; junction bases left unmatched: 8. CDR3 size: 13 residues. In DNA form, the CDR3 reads TGTGCCAGTGGACAGGGCGTTAGCTCACCCCTCCACTTT. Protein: CASGQGVSSPLHF.

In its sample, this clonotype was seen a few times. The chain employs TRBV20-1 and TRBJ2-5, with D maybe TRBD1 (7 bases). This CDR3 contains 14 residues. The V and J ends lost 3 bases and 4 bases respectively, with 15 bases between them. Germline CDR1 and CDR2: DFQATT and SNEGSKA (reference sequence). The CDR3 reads CSASLPGGGETQYF. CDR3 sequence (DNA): TGCAGTGCTAGCCTTCCAGGGGGAGGAGAGACCCAGTACTTC.

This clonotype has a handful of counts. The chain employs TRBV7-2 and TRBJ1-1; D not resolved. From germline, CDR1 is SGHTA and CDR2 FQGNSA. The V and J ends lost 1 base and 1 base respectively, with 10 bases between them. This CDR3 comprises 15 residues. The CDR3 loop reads CASSLDGRSNTEAFF. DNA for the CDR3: TGTGCCAGCAGCTTAGATGGGAGGTCGAACACTGAAGCTTTCTTT. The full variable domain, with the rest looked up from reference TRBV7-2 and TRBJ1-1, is GAGVSQSPSNKVTEKGKDVELRCDPISGHTALYWYRQSLGQGLEFLIYFQGNSAPDKSGLPSDRFSAERTGGSVSTLTIQRTQQEDSAVYLCASSLDGRSNTEAFFGQGTRLTVV.